A single sample gave rise to the 7 T cell receptor beta chains below, sequenced in a study of CD4 T cells in relation to SARS-CoV-2 and coronaviruses. Assay: immunoSEQ multiplex PCR; the TCRdb copy retains only in-frame clones and omits some. The sample comprises roughly 20,000 clones, about 80% of which are singletons, and 30% rests with the top ten. Unexposed donor CD4+ T cells date from about 2011-2018, before the COVID-19 pandemic. Isolation of CD4+ T cells took place after about 9 days in culture. Their specific antigens are unknown. Sequencing used CD4+ T cells from PBMCs, cultured in vitro. The receptors shown here come from a human donor in good health.

The chain employs TRBV7-9 and TRBJ2-2; 7 bases are a match to TRBD1. Losses at the gene ends were 7 bases for V and 2 bases for J; bases not matched to a gene: 10. The germline CDR1 and CDR2 sequences are SEHNR and FQNEAQ (reference sequence). This CDR3 has 16 residues. DNA for the CDR3: TGTGCCAGCATCCTCCTGACAGGGAGCAACACCGGGGAGCTGTTTTTT. Its translation is CASILLTGSNTGELFF.

This clone was picked up one time. The chain uses TRBV7-7 and TRBJ2-5, with 7 bases that match TRBD1. J lost 5 bases, V lost 5 bases, and 5 bases had no gene match. In germline, CDR1 is SSHAT, CDR2 FNYEAQ (reference sequence). The CDR3 extends over 13 amino acids. CDR3 bases: TGTGCCAGCAGCCCCGGGACAGCGGAGACCCAGTACTTC. Its protein is CASSPGTAETQYF.

The rearrangement joins TRBV3-1 (or the pseudogene TRBV3-2) to TRBJ1-5, with D unclear. V dropped 4 bases and J dropped 7 bases, with 8 bases sitting between them. From germline, CDR1 is LGHDT and CDR2 YNNKEL (reference sequence). The CDR3 runs 12 residues. The CDR3 nucleotides read TGTGCCAGCAGCCTCGGGAGGCAGCCCCAGCATTTT. Amino acid sequence: CASSLGRQPQHF.

This clone was counted between two and nine times. The rearrangement uses TRBV29-1 and TRBJ1-2; D is ambiguous. The CDR3 contains 10 residues. Germline V gene sequence: CDR1 SQVTM, CDR2 ANQGSEA. V was shortened by 0 bases and J by 14 bases, with 10 bases between the two germline ends. The CDR3 sequence is CSVEDVAGTF. In nucleotides, the CDR3 is TGCAGCGTTGAAGATGTAGCGGGTACCTTC.

Written as DNA, the CDR3 is TGTGCCTGGACCCCCGCGGACAAGATGAATTCACCCCTCCACTTT. It encodes CAWTPADKMNSPLHF. This chain connects TRBV30 to TRBJ1-6; tentative D call: TRBD1 (5 bases). Germline-derived CDR1 and CDR2 are GTSNPN and SVGIG (reference sequence). V was clipped by 4 bases and J by 7 bases, with 17 bases between them. This CDR3 region has 15 residues.

V is TRBV29-1 and J is TRBJ1-6; D gene unclear. V was cut by 4 bases and J by 5 bases, with 9 bases left in between. Germline V gives CDR1 SQVTM, CDR2 ANQGSEA. The CDR3 spans 13 residues. The CDR3 nucleotides read TGCAGCGTTGCTGAGGGAAATAATTCACCCCTCCACTTT. Amino acid sequence: CSVAEGNNSPLHF.

This rearrangement joins TRBV5-5 to TRBJ2-2, with a weak D call TRBD2 (6 bases). Germline CDR1 reads SGHKS; CDR2 reads YYEKEE (reference sequence). Trimming pared 2 bases from V and 0 bases from J, leaving 8 bases between. This CDR3 comprises 15 residues. The CDR3 sequence: CASSLGGANTGELFF. The CDR3 DNA reads as TGTGCCAGCAGCTTAGGAGGGGCGAACACCGGGGAGCTGTTTTTT.